The 25 T cell receptor beta chains in this list originate from one sample, sequenced in a study of control samples from healthy donors and cancer patients. Clones were read by immunoSEQ multiplex PCR, and TCRdb kept only the in-frame ones, dropping some. The table includes 160,000 or so clones, 96% detected once. The sample comprised blood. These receptor sequences come from a woman in her 30s in good health.

The V gene is TRBV5-8, the J gene TRBJ2-6; D is undetermined. CDR3 size: 14 residues. Germline V gene sequence: CDR1 SGHTS, CDR2 YDEGEE. The ends were cut back, 5 bases at V and 2 bases at J, with 8 bases in the middle. The CDR3 region is CASRTSTGANVLTF. In nucleotides, the CDR3 is TGTGCCAGCAGGACGTCAACTGGGGCCAACGTCCTGACTTTC.

The J gene is TRBJ2-3, the V gene TRBV18; D call uncertain. Germline V gene data show CDR1 as KGHSH and CDR2 as LQKENI. With 0 bases removed from V and 4 bases from J, the gap between germline ends came to 5 bases. The CDR3 totals 13 residues. CDR3 nucleotides: TGTGCCAGCTCACCACCGGTGGCAGATACGCAGTATTTT. This codes for CASSPPVADTQYF.

The J gene is TRBJ2-3, the V gene TRBV9; D gene unclear. Germline loops: CDR1 SGDLS, CDR2 YYNGEE. This CDR3 spans 13 amino acids. V lost 3 bases, J lost 0 bases, and 5 bases lay in between. The CDR3 DNA sequence: TGTGCCAGCAGCGAGCAAAGCACAGATACGCAGTATTTT. Its translation is CASSEQSTDTQYF.

V usage is TRBV25-1 and J usage is TRBJ2-1; no clear D gene. The germline V gene encodes CDR1 MGHDK and CDR2 SYGVNS. Between the trimmed V and J ends, which lost 5 bases and 9 bases, there was a span of 11 bases. There are 12 residues in the CDR3. DNA of the CDR3: TGTGCCAGCAGTCTCCCTGGTGGTGAGCAGTTCTTC. Residues: CASSLPGGEQFF.

V gene TRBV24-1 combines with J gene TRBJ2-1, with D maybe TRBD1 (5 bases). Germline V gene sequence: CDR1 KGHDR, CDR2 SFDVKD. Trimming removed 6 bases from V and 7 bases from J, with 6 bases in between. This CDR3 has 11 residues. The CDR3, as DNA: TGTGCCACCAGTAGGGGAAATGAGCAGTTCTTC. It specifies CATSRGNEQFF.

The CDR3 loop reads CASSPMGGDNYGYTF. CDR3 in DNA: TGTGCCAGCTCACCAATGGGCGGAGATAACTATGGCTACACCTTC. The V gene is TRBV18, the J gene TRBJ1-2; D is undetermined. Germline CDR1 reads KGHSH; CDR2 reads LQKENI. The CDR3 consists of 15 residues. V lost 2 bases to trimming and J lost 1 base, with 11 bases between them.

The rearrangement uses TRBV7-2 and TRBJ2-2; D might be TRBD2 (5 bases). V shed 5 bases and J shed 5 bases, with 12 bases lying between them. Per germline, CDR1 SGHTA and CDR2 FQGNSA. The CDR3 has 14 amino acids. CDR3 sequence: CASSPRRRTGELFF. The CDR3 bases are TGTGCCAGCAGCCCACGGCGGAGGACCGGGGAGCTGTTTTTT.

The chain combines TRBV7-9 with TRBJ1-5; the D is unclear. This CDR3 is 12 amino acids long. With 0 bases removed from V and 7 bases from J, the gap between germline ends came to 4 bases. Per germline, CDR1 SEHNR and CDR2 FQNEAQ (reference sequence). For the CDR3, the DNA is TGTGCCAGCAGCTTAGCGTTCCAGCCCCAGCATTTT. Protein product: CASSLAFQPQHF.

The chain links TRBV28 to TRBJ1-2, with D unclear. Trimming shortened V by 5 bases and J by 3 bases, and 10 bases separated the two germline ends. The CDR3 sequence is 13 residues long. The germline V gene encodes CDR1 MDHEN and CDR2 SYDVKM. The CDR3 region is CASSQSLDYGYTF. CDR3 sequence (DNA): TGTGCCAGCAGTCAGAGCCTCGACTATGGCTACACCTTC.

CDR3 residues: CASSQDLQGALSYEQYF. For the CDR3, the DNA is TGTGCCAGCAGCCAAGATCTGCAGGGAGCCCTGTCCTACGAGCAGTACTTC. The chain combines TRBV3-1 (or the pseudogene TRBV3-2) with TRBJ2-7; D tentatively reads TRBD1 or TRBD2 (5 bases each). The length of the CDR3 is 17 residues. Trimming removed 0 bases from V and 1 base from J, with 16 bases in between. The germline gives CDR1 LGHDT, CDR2 YNNKEL (reference sequence).

This rearrangement joins TRBV18 to TRBJ2-7; either TRBD1 or TRBD2 may fit D (5 bases each). From germline, CDR1 is KGHSH and CDR2 LQKENI. The CDR3 is made up of 13 amino acids. V was clipped by 1 base and J by 6 bases, with 10 bases between them. CDR3 bases: TGTGCCAGCTCACCACAGGGACGGAGCGAGCAGTACTTC. The encoded protein is CASSPQGRSEQYF.

The rearrangement links TRBV13 to TRBJ2-5, with 8 bases lining up with TRBD2. The V and J ends lost 5 bases and 5 bases, in that order; junction bases with no gene match: 7. The CDR3 spans 14 residues. The germline V gene has CDR1 PRHDT and CDR2 FYEKMQ (reference sequence). CDR3 sequence reads: CASSVRVAGETQYF. The CDR3 DNA reads TGTGCCAGCAGCGTCAGGGTAGCGGGGGAGACCCAGTACTTC.

The chain has TRBV9 and TRBJ1-5, with TRBD1 matching 7 bases. CDR1 and CDR2 from the germline V gene are SGDLS and YYNGEE. This CDR3 comprises 15 residues. V dropped 3 bases and J dropped 4; count of bases not matched to a gene: 7. The CDR3 loop is CASSGSSQGNQPQHF. The CDR3 DNA reads as TGTGCCAGCAGCGGAAGTTCACAGGGGAATCAGCCCCAGCATTTT.

This clone is a singleton in its sample. This rearrangement joins TRBV7-8 to TRBJ1-6; tentatively, D is TRBD1 (5 bases). V was trimmed by 6 bases and J by 0 bases, leaving 9 bases between them. Per germline, CDR1 SGHVS and CDR2 FQNEAQ. CDR3 length equals 15 residues. The CDR3 DNA reads as TGTGCCAGCAGGCAGACAGACTCCTATAATTCACCCCTCCACTTT. Its translation: CASRQTDSYNSPLHF.

This chain uses TRBV2 with TRBJ1-1; D not certain. CDR3 length: 14 amino acids. From germline, CDR1 is SNHLY and CDR2 FYNNEI. V dropped 9 bases and J dropped 0 bases, with 14 bases sitting between them. CDR3 region: CASLAGAMNTEAFF. CDR3 nucleotides: TGTGCCAGTCTAGCAGGAGCTATGAACACTGAAGCTTTCTTT. The full variable domain, with the rest looked up from reference TRBV2 and TRBJ1-1, is EPEVTQTPSHQVTQMGQEVILRCVPISNHLYFYWYRQILGQKVEFLVSFYNNEISEKSEIFDDQFSVERPDGSNFTLKIRSTKLEDSAMYFCASLAGAMNTEAFFGQGTRLTVV.

In this sample, this clone turned up once. The chain recombines TRBV5-1 with TRBJ1-4; weak D call: TRBD1 (5 bases). With 2 bases removed from V and 6 bases from J, the gap between germline ends came to 20 bases. The CDR3 covers 17 residues. The germline V gene encodes CDR1 SGHRS and CDR2 YFSETQ. The CDR3 nucleotides read TGCGCCAGCAGCTTCTACGCCCAGCGGGGGGTGGATGAAAAACTGTTTTTT. This encodes CASSFYAQRGVDEKLFF.

The chain couples TRBV7-9 to TRBJ2-4, with D perhaps matching TRBD2 (5 bases). CDR3 length equals 16 residues. CDR1 is SEHNR and CDR2 is FQNEAQ in the germline V gene (reference sequence). The V and J ends lost 3 bases and 2 bases respectively, with 14 bases between them. CDR3 sequence: CASSLGAATSKNIQYF. The CDR3 DNA reads as TGTGCCAGCAGCTTGGGAGCGGCGACTTCCAAAAACATTCAGTACTTC.

The chain uses TRBV5-5 and TRBJ1-1; D is unresolved. The CDR3 is 14 residues long. Per germline, CDR1 SGHKS and CDR2 YYEKEE (reference sequence). V shed 4 bases and J shed 10 bases, with 20 bases lying between them. This CDR3 reads CASSLETGRRLAFF. For the CDR3, the DNA is TGTGCCAGCAGCCTAGAAACCGGGCGGAGACTAGCTTTCTTT.

This clone was recorded once. V usage is TRBV3-1 (or the pseudogene TRBV3-2) and J usage is TRBJ2-7; maybe TRBD1 (6 bases). Germline V gives CDR1 LGHDT, CDR2 YNNKEL (reference sequence). The V and J ends lost 0 bases and 6 bases respectively, with 12 bases between them. This CDR3 is 14 amino acids long. The CDR3 region is CASSQEAGAGEQYF. The DNA for the CDR3 is TGTGCCAGCAGCCAAGAGGCAGGGGCGGGCGAGCAGTACTTC.

The V call is TRBV3-1 (or the pseudogene TRBV3-2), the J call TRBJ1-2; TRBD1 might be the D (5 bases). V lost 4 bases and J lost 2, with 11 bases in between. Germline V gives CDR1 LGHDT, CDR2 YNNKEL (reference sequence). The CDR3 is 14 amino acids. The CDR3 spells CASSPIEGNYGYTF. CDR3 nucleotides: TGTGCCAGCAGCCCCATTGAGGGGAACTATGGCTACACCTTC.

This sequence joins TRBV7-9 and TRBJ2-6; no clear D. The length of the CDR3 is 13 residues. CDR1 and CDR2 from the germline V gene are SEHNR and FQNEAQ (reference sequence). V was shortened by 7 bases and J by 0 bases, with 4 bases between the two germline ends. CDR3 coding DNA: TGTGCCAGCACGCCCTCTGGGGCCAACGTCCTGACTTTC. The encoded protein is CASTPSGANVLTF.

The J gene is TRBJ2-3, the V gene TRBV7-9; 14 bases are a match to TRBD2. V gave up 5 bases and J gave up 4 bases; unmatched junction bases: 5. The CDR3 is 16 amino acids. The germline V gene encodes CDR1 SEHNR and CDR2 FQNEAQ (reference sequence). DNA for the CDR3: TGTGCCAGCAGCCTGACTAGCGGGGGGGCCCCAGATACGCAGTATTTT. It yields the protein CASSLTSGGAPDTQYF.

This clone was counted a single time. The chain is built from TRBV3-1 (or the pseudogene TRBV3-2) and TRBJ2-1, with 9 positions matching TRBD1. The CDR3 is 14 residues long. Germline trimming cut 5 bases from V and 7 bases from J; bases unmatched to any gene: 6. Germline V lookup: CDR1 LGHDT, CDR2 YNNKEL (reference sequence). The CDR3 spells CASSATGGTNEQFF. The CDR3 DNA reads as TGTGCCAGCAGCGCGACAGGGGGAACGAATGAGCAGTTCTTC.

Turning to this clone: This may come from a read error, since a much larger clone is one base off. The chain combines TRBV2 with TRBJ1-5, with D hard to call. V was pared by 8 bases and J by 0 bases, with 5 bases between. The CDR3 consists of 12 residues. Germline CDR1 and CDR2: SNHLY and FYNNEI. The chain's CDR3 is CASHNSNQPQHF. In nucleotides, the CDR3 is TGTGCCAGCCACAATAGCAATCAGCCCCAGCATTTT.

V gene TRBV28 combines with J gene TRBJ1-1; D ambiguous. The germline V gene encodes CDR1 MDHEN and CDR2 SYDVKM. The CDR3 has 12 amino acids. With 4 bases removed from V and 7 bases from J, the gap between germline ends came to 10 bases. The CDR3 region has the DNA TGTGCCAGCAGTTCACTACATGATGAAGCTTTCTTT. It is translated as CASSSLHDEAFF.